Below, 7 T cell receptor beta chains from the same sample are listed, as sequenced in a study of fetal regulatory T cell absence and autoimmunity. Profiling relied on immunoSEQ multiplex PCR, and the TCRdb table lists in-frame clones only, not all of them. Of approximately 46,000 clones listed, approximately 83% are singletons. The sequencing input was cord blood. Receptors originate from a newborn boy with IPEX syndrome.

The V and J genes are TRBV6-5 and TRBJ2-7, with TRBD2 matching over 12 bases. Germline trimming cut 5 bases from V and 4 bases from J; bases unmatched to any gene: 6. Germline values: CDR1 MNHEY, CDR2 SVGAGI. The CDR3 is 15 residues long. The CDR3 sequence: CASSTGTSGLYEQYF. CDR3 DNA sequence: TGTGCCAGCAGTACCGGGACTAGCGGGTTGTACGAGCAGTACTTC.

This clone was counted only a few times. The rearrangement joins TRBV30 to TRBJ1-5; tentatively, D is TRBD1 (6 bases). CDR1 and CDR2 from the germline V gene are GTSNPN and SVGIG (reference sequence). The CDR3 consists of 12 residues. Trimming took off 5 bases at V and 6 bases at J, with 11 bases between the two ends. CDR3 loop: CAWGTLLQPQHF. Written as DNA, the CDR3 is TGTGCCTGGGGGACACTTCTTCAGCCCCAGCATTTT. Full variable domain (outside the CDR3, taken from reference TRBV30 and TRBJ1-5): SQTIHQWPATLVQPVGSPLSLECTVEGTSNPNLYWYRQAAGRGLQLLFYSVGIGQISSEVPQNLSASRPQDRQFILSSKKLLLSDSGFYLCAWGTLLQPQHFGDGTRLSIL.

The chain employs TRBV4-1 and TRBJ2-3; TRBD2 matches at 8 bases. The CDR3 spans 15 residues. The germline CDR1 and CDR2 sequences are MGHRA and YSYEKL. V lost 4 bases and J lost 1; bases outside the gene matches: 4. The CDR3 bases are TGCGCCAGCAGCCGCACTAGCGGACGCACAGATACGCAGTATTTT. Amino acid sequence: CASSRTSGRTDTQYF.

The chain employs TRBV5-5 and TRBJ2-7; no clear D. Between the trimmed V and J ends, which lost 0 bases and 0 bases, there was a span of 7 bases. This CDR3 has 14 amino acids. Germline loops: CDR1 SGHKS, CDR2 YYEKEE (reference sequence). Here the CDR3 reads CASSLARLSYEQYF. CDR3 coding DNA: TGTGCCAGCAGCTTGGCCAGGCTCTCCTACGAGCAGTACTTC.

V is TRBV5-1 and J is TRBJ2-3; 14 nucleotides match TRBD2. Germline loops: CDR1 SGHRS, CDR2 YFSETQ. The CDR3 length is 20 residues. The V and J ends lost 1 base and 1 base, in that order; junction bases with no gene match: 11. The CDR3 DNA sequence: TGCGCCAGCAGCTTGTTGCCGACCGGACTAGCGGGGGGCCGCACAGATACGCAGTATTTT. This translates into CASSLLPTGLAGGRTDTQYF. The whole variable domain, remainder taken from reference TRBV5-1 and TRBJ2-3, is KAGVTQTPRYLIKTRGQQVTLSCSPISGHRSVSWYQQTPGQGLQFLFEYFSETQRNKGNFPGRFSGRQFSNSRSEMNVSTLELGDSALYLCASSLLPTGLAGGRTDTQYFGPGTRLTVL.

The chain combines TRBV4-2 with TRBJ2-7, with 7 bases that match TRBD1. The junction had 3 bases not matched to a gene; V was cut back by 2 bases and J by 2 bases. Germline CDR1 reads LGHNA; CDR2 reads YNFKEQ. The CDR3 is made up of 14 amino acids. This chain's CDR3 is CASSQPGGPYEQYF. The CDR3 DNA reads TGTGCCAGCAGCCAACCAGGGGGACCCTACGAGCAGTACTTC.

The chain joins TRBV15 to TRBJ1-2; the D is unclear. V was pared by 0 bases and J by 0 bases, with 14 bases between. The V gene's germline CDR1 is LNHNV and CDR2 YYDKDF (reference sequence). The CDR3 covers 17 residues. The CDR3 protein is CATSREGPWKPNYGYTF. DNA for the CDR3: TGTGCCACCAGCAGAGAAGGTCCGTGGAAGCCTAACTATGGCTACACCTTC.